This T cell receptor beta chain is from a study of cytomegalovirus exposure and HLA in healthy donors. Study-level results: Presence/absence analysis assumed near-uniform sequencing depth across donors.

Researchers ran the PCR with 60 Vbeta and 13 Jbeta primers. The method was immunoSEQ multiplex PCR; TCRdb's version includes in-frame clones alone and lacks a portion of them. In the table there are 150,000 to 200,000 clones, around three quarters of which are singletons. The trim removed 2 bases at V and 2 bases at J, leaving 11 bases unmatched. This CDR3 spans 18 amino acids. Germline CDR1 and CDR2: SGHTA and FQGNSA. Details on this clone: The antigen is unknown.

The V call is TRBV7-2, the J call TRBJ2-1, with 8 nucleotides matching TRBD2. Input material: PBMCs. The receptor was isolated from a man aged 35-49 years in good health and CMV-seronegative. CDR3 in amino acids: CASSLRGAAGGPYNEQFF. Written as DNA, the CDR3 is TGTGCCAGCAGCTTAAGAGGAGCGGCGGGGGGTCCCTACAATGAGCAGTTCTTC.